This T cell receptor (beta chain) was sequenced during a study of cytomegalovirus exposure and HLA in healthy donors (dated by TCRdb to the late 2010s). Broadly, across the study: An earlier analysis of about 560 of the donors reported 276 Gb of sequence data and roughly 120 million unique TCR beta sequences obtained from around 170 million T cells. Approximately 310 gigabases of sequencing data and around 87 million unique TCR sequences were included in an early release covering about 620 HLA-typed donors. The genetic ancestry cluster associated with self-reported Caucasian donors included about 81% of the 398 genotyped donors. The study was designed to test whether signatures of past pathogen exposure could be identified by cataloging public T cell receptors. The study profiled the T cell repertoires of 550 to 700 subjects by immunosequencing and related them to cytomegalovirus serostatus. In addition to the first cohort of 650 to 750 subjects, a separate validation cohort of approximately 130 different subjects was used. High-throughput TCR immunosequencing, statistical association of individual TCRs with disease status, and machine learning were combined to predict cytomegalovirus infection status. A later analysis re-examined previously published TCR beta repertoires from more than 550 donors and added high-resolution HLA genotyping to investigate patterns of TCR occurrence. The later analysis used no new phenotypic data to find candidate immune exposures, relying instead on TCR beta sequences and their occurrence across donors. To decide whether each TCR beta V gene segment behaved as functional or pseudogenic, an earlier analysis of some 600 of the donors relied on high-throughput TCR beta sequencing. Donor age, sex, ethnicity and CMV serostatus were compiled together with the repertoire data. In a later genetic analysis, genome-wide SNP genotypes for about three fifths of the roughly 670 donors were used, and that subset was treated as a discovery cohort. Every repertoire in the discovery cohort had been generated on one and the same sequencing platform. HLA typing included class I and class II loci at four-digit resolution. Typing coverage varied by locus: roughly 620-640 donors for A, B, C, DRB1 and DQB1; roughly 500 for DQA1; approximately 570 for DPA1; more than 450 for DPB1. Four to six DR-DQ haplotypes were handled as single units for association and clustering, since linkage in the cohort was strong. Across roughly 420 genotyped donors of the cohort, an average of about 250,000 unique TCR beta nucleotide sequences per donor were sequenced, and 15% to 20% of those sequences were non-productive. Broader findings and caveats from the paper: A total of 150 to 200 TCR beta chains were listed by the study as associated with cytomegalovirus. Linkage disequilibrium might explain the correlated functional status among segregating V segments, but an unknown experimental factor could not be ruled out. According to a later genetic analysis, donors in an Asian-associated ancestry cluster had fewer N-insertions in productive TCRs than the roughly 670-donor mean. In vitro tests confirmed that a few of the cytomegalovirus-associated TCR beta chains recognize cytomegalovirus antigens. In a later analysis, several top co-occurrence clusters were reported to appear linked to parvovirus B19, influenza, CMV and Epstein-Barr virus. The presence/absence analyses assumed that sequencing depth was roughly uniform across donors, and that assumption may not be true. This cohort had only TCR beta chains sequenced, and the lack of alpha or paired-chain data limited which features could be detected. The classifier was reported to diagnose cytomegalovirus status with high specificity and sensitivity in both the original cohort and the validation cohort. Strong co-occurrence of HLA alleles, especially DR and DQ, made assigning TCR associations to individual alleles difficult. An earlier analysis of 450 to 750 of the donors showed that most TCR beta V segments appeared in productive rearrangements either about 90% or about 30% of the time, which broadly matched IMGT annotations. At a false discovery rate of 0.05, a later analysis linked about 16,000 TCR beta sequences to specific HLA alleles. A further reported finding was that TCR beta sequences accurately predicted the HLA-A and HLA-B alleles for most subjects in the first cohort. The only immune exposure information available for the cohort was CMV serostatus. In a later analysis, HLA-associated TCR beta chains were found to be more clonally expanded and to have lower generation probabilities than equally common non-associated chains. A cluster of highly shared sequence variants was judged likely to represent a technical artifact of the sequencing pipeline. The authors suggested that the approach could potentially be extended to other disease states and immunological phenotypes. While some public TCRs were present in many individuals, most TCR sequences turned up only very rarely across donors. HLA typing was unavailable for some donors at each locus, so association tests used only the typed subset. According to a later analysis, most CMV-associated TCR beta chains appeared to be HLA-restricted, and the HLA associations seemed to be driven largely by CMV exposure. The 87-base-pair reads could not distinguish some IMGT-functional V segments, including TRBV6-2 and TRBV6-3, so those segments were excluded. A later analysis found that TCR association rates varied across HLA loci, with DRB1 alleles showing the most associated TCRs and HLA-C alleles the fewest. In a later genetic analysis, a missense DCLRE1C variant was associated with V-gene and J-gene trimming of TCR beta chains, and the association was replicated in an independent cohort. Because counts were too low, about 15 rarely observed V segments, including chromosome 9 orphons, were left out of the earlier analysis of a few hundred of the donors.

The library was prepared using the immunoSEQ multiplex PCR assay. For the multiplex PCR, a mixture combining 60 forward primers for TCR Vbeta segments and 13 reverse primers for TCR Jbeta segments was used. Amplification of the CDR3 region of rearranged TCR beta genes was performed with a multiplex PCR assay on genomic DNA. On the Illumina HiSeq System, the amplified TCR beta libraries were sequenced as 87-base-pair reads. In the authors' own workflow: Across the 700 or so repertoires, a later analysis counted approximately 75 million unique TCR beta chains, some 11 million of which were shared by at least two donors. Raw reads were error-corrected and collapsed into unique sequences with a nearest-neighbor algorithm that merged closely related sequences to remove PCR and sequencing errors. To assign V, D and J gene segments, CDR3 sequences were aligned to IMGT reference sequences. For a sequence to be retained, at least a six-nucleotide match to both a V gene segment and a J gene segment was required. A rearrangement was called productive if the CDR3 had no stop codons and remained in frame with V and J, and every other rearrangement was called non-productive. CDR3 was defined by IMGT convention, running from the second conserved V-encoded cysteine to the conserved J-encoded phenylalanine. In an earlier analysis of roughly 610 of the donors, sequences lacking an unambiguous match to a single V gene segment were excluded. An earlier analysis of a few hundred of the donors called V segments functional above 56.7% productive rearrangements and segregating when the between-donor standard deviation exceeded 5%. A statistical classification framework was built to diagnose cytomegalovirus status from the catalog of TCR beta chain sequences. In a later analysis, V and J genes were assigned by comparing TCR nucleotide sequences against IMGT/GENE-DB human TR gene sequences. In a later analysis, CDR3 sequences and most-parsimonious VDJ recombination scenarios were assigned using the TCRdist pipeline. A later analysis defined each TCR beta chain by its CDR3 amino acid sequence plus V-gene family, and excluded reads lacking a unique V-gene family. In a later analysis, several hundred highly shared, low-generation-probability nucleotide sequences were removed to address suspected cross-contamination and a sequencing artifact. In a later analysis, a clonal expansion index for each public chain was calculated from normalized within-repertoire ranks of inferred template counts. In a later analysis, generation probabilities were computed using a VDJ recombination model fitted to out-of-frame rearrangements, and the results were checked against IGoR. A later analysis scored TCR-TCR, TCR-HLA and TCR-CMV co-occurrence with hypergeometric tests, applying a repertoire-size bias correction to TCR pairs. In a later analysis, false discovery rates were estimated by permuting HLA or CMV assignments 20 times. In a later analysis, co-occurring TCRs were grouped using DBSCAN, and TCRdist sequence similarity was added for clustering within HLA-allele-positive subsets. Repertoires with fewer than 30,000 or more than 120,000 public chains were left out of co-occurrence clustering, as were about 5 repertoires with anomalous nucleotide sharing. TCRdb retrieved this table from immuneACCESS and kept in-frame rearrangements only. Not all clones are present; in checked studies, unresolved V genes account for under half, and no reason is known for the remainder. V, J and clone size reflect that table, while D and trimming were determined from the DNA. For this sample there are approximately 160,000 clones; 77% appear just once. The ten largest clones add up to about 1.5% of the sample.

The cohort was made up of around 720 healthy bone marrow donors. At the time of sampling, every cohort member was nominally healthy, though immune exposures that went unrecorded were likely present. The donor was CMV seronegative and was included in the group of 352 seronegative cohort members. Each donor provided a peripheral blood sample, and peripheral blood mononuclear cells were used for TCR beta sequencing. Genomic DNA extraction from the blood cell samples was performed with the Qiagen DNeasy Blood Extraction Kit. Turning to this clone: It lacks a known antigen. The record has no base qualities; no much larger clone is one base away.

V ends up 1 base short and J 3 bases short, with an unmatched junction base count of 6. CDR3 length: 15 amino acids, cysteine to phenylalanine. Kept here is only the CDR3 DNA, which spans 45 bases and is read in frame from base 1. Reading the germline V gene gives CDR1 SGHDN and CDR2 FVKESK. The source is a woman in her twenties or thirties in good health and CMV-seronegative. Source material: PBMCs. Recombination connected TRBV14 to TRBJ2-7, and 7 junction bases match TRBD2. This receptor carries the CDR3 CASSQGPLAIYEQYF. DNA sequence: TGTGCCAGCAGCCAAGGGCCACTAGCGATCTACGAGCAGTACTTC.